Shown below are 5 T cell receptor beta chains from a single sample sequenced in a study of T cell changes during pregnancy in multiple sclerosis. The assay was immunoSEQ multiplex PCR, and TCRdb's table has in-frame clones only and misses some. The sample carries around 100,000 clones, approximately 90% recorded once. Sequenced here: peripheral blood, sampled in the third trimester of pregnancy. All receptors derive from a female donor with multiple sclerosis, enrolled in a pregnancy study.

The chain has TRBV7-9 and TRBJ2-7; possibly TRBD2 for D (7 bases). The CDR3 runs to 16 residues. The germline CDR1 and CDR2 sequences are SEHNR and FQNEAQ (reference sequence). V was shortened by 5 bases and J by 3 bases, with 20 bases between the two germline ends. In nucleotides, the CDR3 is TGTGCCAGCAGCGTCACGACGGGGGGCAGTCTCTACGAGCAGTACTTC. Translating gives CASSVTTGGSLYEQYF.

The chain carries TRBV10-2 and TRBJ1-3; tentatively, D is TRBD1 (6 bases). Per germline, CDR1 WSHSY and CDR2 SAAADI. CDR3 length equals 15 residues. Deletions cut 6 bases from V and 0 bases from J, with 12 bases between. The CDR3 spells CASRAGADSGNTIYF. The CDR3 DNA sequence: TGCGCCAGCAGGGCAGGGGCGGACTCTGGAAACACCATATATTTT.

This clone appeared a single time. The CDR3: CASSGLAGGPDTQYF. The CDR3 bases are TGCGCCAGCAGCGGACTAGCGGGAGGTCCAGATACGCAGTATTTT. The chain couples TRBV10-1 to TRBJ2-3, with TRBD2 identical over 14 bases. V lost 6 bases to trimming and J lost 4 bases; unmatched junction nucleotides: 3. Looked up from germline, CDR1 is WNHNN and CDR2 is SYGVQD (reference sequence). CDR3 length: 15 amino acids.

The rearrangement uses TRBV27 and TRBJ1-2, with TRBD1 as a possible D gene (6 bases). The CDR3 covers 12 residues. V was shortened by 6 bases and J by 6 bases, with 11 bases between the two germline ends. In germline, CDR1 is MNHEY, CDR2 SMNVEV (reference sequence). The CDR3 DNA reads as TGTGCCAGCAGGTCAGGGGTCGATGGCTACACCTTC. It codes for CASRSGVDGYTF.

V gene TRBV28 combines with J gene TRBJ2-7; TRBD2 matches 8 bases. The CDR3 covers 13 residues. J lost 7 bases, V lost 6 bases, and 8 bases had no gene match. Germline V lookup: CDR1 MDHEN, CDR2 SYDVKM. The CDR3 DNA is TGTGCCAGCAGGCCCGGGGGGGGGTGGGAGCAGTACTTC. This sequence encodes CASRPGGGWEQYF.